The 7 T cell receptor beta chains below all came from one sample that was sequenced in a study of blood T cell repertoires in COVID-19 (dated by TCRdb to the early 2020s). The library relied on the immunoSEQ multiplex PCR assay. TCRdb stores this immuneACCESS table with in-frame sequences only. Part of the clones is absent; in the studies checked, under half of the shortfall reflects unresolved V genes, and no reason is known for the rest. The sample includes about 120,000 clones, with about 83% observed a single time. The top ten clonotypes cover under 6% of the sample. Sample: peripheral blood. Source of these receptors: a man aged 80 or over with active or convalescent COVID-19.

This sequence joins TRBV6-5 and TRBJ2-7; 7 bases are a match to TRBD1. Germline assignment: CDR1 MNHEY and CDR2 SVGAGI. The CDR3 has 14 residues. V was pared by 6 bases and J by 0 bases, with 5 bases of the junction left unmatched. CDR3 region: CASSRDSVSYEQYF. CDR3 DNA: TGTGCCAGCAGCAGGGACAGTGTCTCCTACGAGCAGTACTTC.

CDR3 sequence reads: CASSMGGATEAFF. The CDR3 DNA reads as TGTGCCAGTAGTATGGGGGGGGCCACTGAAGCTTTCTTT. The rearrangement joins TRBV19 to TRBJ1-1; D is possibly TRBD1 (6 bases). CDR3 length: 13 amino acids. Trimming removed 3 bases from V and 4 bases from J, with 9 bases in between. Looked up from germline, CDR1 is LNHDA and CDR2 is SQIVND (reference sequence).

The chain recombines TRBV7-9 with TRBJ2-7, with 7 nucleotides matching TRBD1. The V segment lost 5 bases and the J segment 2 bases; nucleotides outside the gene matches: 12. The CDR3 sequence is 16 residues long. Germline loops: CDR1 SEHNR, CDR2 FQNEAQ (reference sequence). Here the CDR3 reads CASSPLDRIRTYEQYF. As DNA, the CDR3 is TGTGCCAGCAGCCCCCTGGACAGGATCCGTACCTACGAGCAGTACTTC.

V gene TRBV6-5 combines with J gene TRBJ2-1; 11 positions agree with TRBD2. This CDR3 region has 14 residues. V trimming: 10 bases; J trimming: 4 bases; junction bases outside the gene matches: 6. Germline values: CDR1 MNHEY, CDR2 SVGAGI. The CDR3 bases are TGTGCCATTGAGACTAGCGGGGTGTACAATGAGCAGTTCTTC. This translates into CAIETSGVYNEQFF.

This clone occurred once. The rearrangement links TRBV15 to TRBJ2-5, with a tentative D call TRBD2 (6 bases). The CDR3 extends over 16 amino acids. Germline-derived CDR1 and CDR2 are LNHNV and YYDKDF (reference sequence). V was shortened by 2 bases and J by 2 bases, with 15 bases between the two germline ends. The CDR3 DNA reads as TGTGCCACCAGCAGACCCGGGGGATGGGGGCAAGAGACCCAGTACTTC. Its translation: CATSRPGGWGQETQYF.

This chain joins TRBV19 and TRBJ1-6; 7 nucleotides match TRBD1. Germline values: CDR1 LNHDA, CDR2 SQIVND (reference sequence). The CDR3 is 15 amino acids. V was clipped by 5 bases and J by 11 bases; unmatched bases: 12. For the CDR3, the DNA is TGTGCCAGTAGTCCCATCGACAGGGATGGGGCACCCCTCCACTTT. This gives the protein CASSPIDRDGAPLHF. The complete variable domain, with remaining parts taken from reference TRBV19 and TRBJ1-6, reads DGGITQSPKYLFRKEGQNVTLSCEQNLNHDAMYWYRQDPGQGLRLIYYSQIVNDFQKGDIAEGYSVSREKKESFPLTVTSAQKNPTAFYLCASSPIDRDGAPLHFGNGTRLTVT.

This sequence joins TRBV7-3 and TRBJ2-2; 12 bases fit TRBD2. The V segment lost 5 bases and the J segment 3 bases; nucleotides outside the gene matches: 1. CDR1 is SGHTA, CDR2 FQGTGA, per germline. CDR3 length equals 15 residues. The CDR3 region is CASSPSGGDTGELFF. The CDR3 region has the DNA TGTGCCAGCAGCCCTAGCGGGGGGGACACCGGGGAGCTGTTTTTT.